The following is a T cell receptor (beta chain) sequence with its context. This clonotype was observed a handful of times. Its antigen is currently not known. Base qualities are not provided; no much larger clone lies one nucleotide away. Inclusive of the bounding cysteine and phenylalanine, the CDR3 is 14 residues long. CDR3 DNA is the only sequence kept; it has 42 bases, read in frame from the first base. Taken from the germline V gene, the CDR1 and CDR2 loops are SQVTM and ANQGSEA. V drops 5 bases and J drops 1 base, leaving 12 bases in between. This sample stems from a study of T cells after yellow fever vaccination (dated by TCRdb to about 2019). Regarding the complete study: The SMART-Seq v4 Ultra Low Input RNA kit was used to prepare libraries from fractions with low cell numbers. To follow T-cell clones before and after both primary and booster YFV17D yellow fever vaccination, bulk TCR alpha and beta repertoires underwent longitudinal sequencing. Two healthy male donors made up the cohort, one aged 18 to 29 years and the other aged 30 to 39 years. Blood was drawn at multiple timepoints before and after primary and secondary immunization, with bulk PBMC replicates and cell subsets isolated.

Study-level results and caveats: A small share of clonotypes was detected in both CD4 and CD8 compartments, with the overlap likely arising from convergent recombination. FACS-sorted repertoires could contain abundant contaminating clonotypes from the bulk population, so computational filtering was required. After the booster, most clones that had expanded after primary vaccination were detected again (almost 97% of CD4 and more than 85% of CD8), suggesting broad maintenance of memory. The secondary T-cell response was found to be weaker but faster than the primary response, with a peak reached on day 5 rather than on day 15. Because the study included only two donors, the extent to which the findings can be generalized is limited.

TCR cDNA was synthesized by 5'RACE template switching, which introduced a universal primer site and unique molecular identifiers. cDNA synthesis was primed from both the TCR alpha and TCR beta constant segments. Two PCR steps were used to amplify libraries, with sample barcodes and sequencing adapters being added in the second step. Libraries were sequenced on Illumina HiSeq 2500 (2x100 bp) or NovaSeq (2x150 bp). Processing in the source paper ran as follows. Demultiplexing of reads and collapsing into UMI consensus sequences were performed with MIGEC, and V(D)J alignment was carried out with MiXCR. Clonotypes responding to the vaccine were identified with edgeR on replicate PBMC samples, with the criteria of FDR below 0.01 and a log2 fold change above 5 up to day 15. CD4 or CD8 identity was assigned to each bulk clonotype according to whether the clonotype was present at higher abundance in the sequenced CD4 repertoire or the sequenced CD8 repertoire. TCRdb passed the public sequencing reads through fastp at Q25 and MiXCR, retaining productive beta sequences. Rows matching on CDR3 protein sequence are summarized as one entry with the most common DNA and genes. TCRdb's processing, not the authors' own work, is the source of the V and J calls. The sample table lists approximately 350,000 distinct CDR3 sequences, roughly 12% of them with a count of one. The ten top clones hold around 19% of the sample.

The intended sense of this specimen's treatment or condition label: live attenuated yellow fever vaccine strain. Two biological replicates of bulk PBMCs were collected at each blood-draw timepoint. A standard Ficoll-Paque protocol was used to isolate PBMCs from peripheral blood. TriZol was used to extract RNA from bulk PBMCs, from CD4 and CD8 fractions, and from dextramer-positive and dextramer-negative fractions. This TCR was recovered from a man between 18 and 29 years old who received the YFV17D yellow fever vaccine. Material: PBMCs, obtained on the day of the first yellow fever vaccination. This sequence uses TRBV29-1 and TRBJ1-5, with TRBD1 perhaps the D gene, on 6 matching bases. Read as DNA, the sequence is TGCAGCGTTCGGGGGGCGGGGAGCAATCAGCCCCAGCATTTT. Translated, it reads CSVRGAGSNQPQHF.